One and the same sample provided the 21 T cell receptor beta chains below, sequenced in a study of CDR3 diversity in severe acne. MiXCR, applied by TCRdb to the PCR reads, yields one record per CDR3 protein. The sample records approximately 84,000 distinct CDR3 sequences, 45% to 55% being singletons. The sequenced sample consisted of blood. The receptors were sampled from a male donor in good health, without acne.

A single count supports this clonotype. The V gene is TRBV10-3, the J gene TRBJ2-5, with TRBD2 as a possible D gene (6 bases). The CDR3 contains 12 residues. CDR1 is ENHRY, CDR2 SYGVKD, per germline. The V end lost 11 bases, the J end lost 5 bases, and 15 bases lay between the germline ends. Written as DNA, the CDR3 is TGTGCCTCCAGGGAGGTTGCGGAGACCCAGTACTTC. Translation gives CASREVAETQYF.

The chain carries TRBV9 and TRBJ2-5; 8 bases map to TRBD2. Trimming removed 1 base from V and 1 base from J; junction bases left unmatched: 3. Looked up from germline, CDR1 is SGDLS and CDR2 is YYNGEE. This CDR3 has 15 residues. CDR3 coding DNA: TGTGCCAGCAGCGTACTCGGACTAGCCCAAGAGACCCAGTACTTC. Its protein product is CASSVLGLAQETQYF.

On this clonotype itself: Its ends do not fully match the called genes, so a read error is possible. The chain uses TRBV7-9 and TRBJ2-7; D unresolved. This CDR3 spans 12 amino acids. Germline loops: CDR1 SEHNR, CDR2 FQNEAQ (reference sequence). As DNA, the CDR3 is TGTGCCAGCAGCTTAGGAGCCTACGAGCAGCACTTC. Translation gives CASSLGAYEQHF.

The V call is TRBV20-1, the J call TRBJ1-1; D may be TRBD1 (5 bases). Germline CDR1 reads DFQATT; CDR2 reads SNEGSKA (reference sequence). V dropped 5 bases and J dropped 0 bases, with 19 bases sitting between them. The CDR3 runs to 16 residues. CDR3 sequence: CSAGDSGKGMNTEAFF. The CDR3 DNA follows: TGCAGTGCTGGGGACTCAGGGAAGGGAATGAACACTGAAGCTTTCTTT.

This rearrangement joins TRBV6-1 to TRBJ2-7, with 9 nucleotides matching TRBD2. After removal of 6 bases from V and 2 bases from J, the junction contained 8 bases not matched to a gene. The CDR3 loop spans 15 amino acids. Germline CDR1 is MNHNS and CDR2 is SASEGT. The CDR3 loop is CASRTSGGLAYEQYF. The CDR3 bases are TGTGCCAGCAGGACCAGCGGGGGGCTAGCCTACGAGCAGTACTTC.

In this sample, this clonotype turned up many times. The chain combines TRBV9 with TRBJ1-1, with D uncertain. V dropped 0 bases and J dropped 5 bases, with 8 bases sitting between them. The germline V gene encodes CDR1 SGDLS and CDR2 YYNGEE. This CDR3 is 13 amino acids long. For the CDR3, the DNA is TGTGCCAGCAGCGTAGTAGACTCGACTGAAGCTTTCTTT. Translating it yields CASSVVDSTEAFF.

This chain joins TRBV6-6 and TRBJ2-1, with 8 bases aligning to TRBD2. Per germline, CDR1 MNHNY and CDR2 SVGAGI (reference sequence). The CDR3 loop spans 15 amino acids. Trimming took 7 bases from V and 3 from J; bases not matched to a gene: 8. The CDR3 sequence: CASISGTRVYNEQFF. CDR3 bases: TGTGCCAGCATAAGCGGGACTAGAGTCTACAATGAGCAGTTCTTC.

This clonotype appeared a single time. Written as DNA, the CDR3 is TGTGCCAGCAGTTTTCGTCACGAGCAGTACTTC. It yields the protein CASSFRHEQYF. This chain uses TRBV12-3 or TRBV12-4 with TRBJ2-7; D gene unclear. The CDR3 totals 11 residues. Trimming took 3 bases from V and 5 from J, leaving 5 bases between them.

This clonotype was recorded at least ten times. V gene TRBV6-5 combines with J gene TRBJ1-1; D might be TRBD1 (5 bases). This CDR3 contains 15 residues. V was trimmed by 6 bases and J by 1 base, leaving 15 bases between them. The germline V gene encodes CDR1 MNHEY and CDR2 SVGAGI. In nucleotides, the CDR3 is TGTGCCAGCAGATTCTATCAGGGACCGAACACTGAAGCTTTCTTT. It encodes CASRFYQGPNTEAFF.

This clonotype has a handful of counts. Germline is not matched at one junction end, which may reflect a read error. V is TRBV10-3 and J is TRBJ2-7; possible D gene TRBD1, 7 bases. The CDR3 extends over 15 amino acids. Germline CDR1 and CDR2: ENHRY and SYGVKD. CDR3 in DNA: TGTGCCAGCAGTGAAGAAGGGGGCGGGACCTACGAGCAGTACTTC. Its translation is CASSEEGGGTYEQYF.

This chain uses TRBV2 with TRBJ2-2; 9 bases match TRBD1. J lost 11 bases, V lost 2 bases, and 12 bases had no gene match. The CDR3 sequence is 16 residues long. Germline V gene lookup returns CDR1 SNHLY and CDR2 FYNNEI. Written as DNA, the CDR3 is TGTGCCAGCAGTGAAACCGGGACAGGGAAAGCGGATGAGCTGTTTTTT. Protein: CASSETGTGKADELFF. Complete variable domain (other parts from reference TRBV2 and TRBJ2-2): EPEVTQTPSHQVTQMGQEVILRCVPISNHLYFYWYRQILGQKVEFLVSFYNNEISEKSEIFDDQFSVERPDGSNFTLKIRSTKLEDSAMYFCASSETGTGKADELFFGEGSRLTVL.

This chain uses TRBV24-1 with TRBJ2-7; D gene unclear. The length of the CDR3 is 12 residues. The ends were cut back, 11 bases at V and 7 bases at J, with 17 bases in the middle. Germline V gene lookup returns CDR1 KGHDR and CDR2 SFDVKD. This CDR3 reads CASSKGLGEQYF. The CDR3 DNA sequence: TGTGCCAGCAGCAAGGGTTTGGGGGAGCAGTACTTC.

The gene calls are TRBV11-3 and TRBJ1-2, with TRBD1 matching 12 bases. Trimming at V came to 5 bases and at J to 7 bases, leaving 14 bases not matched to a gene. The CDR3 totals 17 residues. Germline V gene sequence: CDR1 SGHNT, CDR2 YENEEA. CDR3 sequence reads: CASSAGGQGATIGGYTF. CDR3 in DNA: TGTGCCAGCAGCGCCGGGGGACAGGGGGCAACAATCGGTGGCTACACCTTC.

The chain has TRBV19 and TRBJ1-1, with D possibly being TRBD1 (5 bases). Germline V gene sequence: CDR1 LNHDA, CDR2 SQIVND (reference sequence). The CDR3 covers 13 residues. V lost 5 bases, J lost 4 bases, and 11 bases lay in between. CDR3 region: CASSFREFTEAFF. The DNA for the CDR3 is TGTGCCAGTAGTTTCAGGGAATTCACTGAAGCTTTCTTT.

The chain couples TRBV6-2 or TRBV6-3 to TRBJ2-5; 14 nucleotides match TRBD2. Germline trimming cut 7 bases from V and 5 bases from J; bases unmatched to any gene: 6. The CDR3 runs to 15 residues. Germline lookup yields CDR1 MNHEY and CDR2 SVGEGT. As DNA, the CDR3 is TGTGCCAGCACCAGAGGGACTAGCGGGAGTGAGACCCAGTACTTC. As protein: CASTRGTSGSETQYF.

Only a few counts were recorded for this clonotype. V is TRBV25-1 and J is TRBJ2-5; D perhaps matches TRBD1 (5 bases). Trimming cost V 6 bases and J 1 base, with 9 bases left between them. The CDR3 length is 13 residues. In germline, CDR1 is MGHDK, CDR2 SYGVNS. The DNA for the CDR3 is TGTGCCAGCAGCCAGGGTTCCCAAGAGACCCAGTACTTC. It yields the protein CASSQGSQETQYF.

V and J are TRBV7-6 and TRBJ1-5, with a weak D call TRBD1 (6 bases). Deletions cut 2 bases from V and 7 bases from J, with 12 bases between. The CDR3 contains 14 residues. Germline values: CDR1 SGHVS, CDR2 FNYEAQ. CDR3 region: CASSLTGSRQPQHF. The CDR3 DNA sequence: TGTGCCAGCAGCTTAACAGGGAGCAGGCAGCCCCAGCATTTT.

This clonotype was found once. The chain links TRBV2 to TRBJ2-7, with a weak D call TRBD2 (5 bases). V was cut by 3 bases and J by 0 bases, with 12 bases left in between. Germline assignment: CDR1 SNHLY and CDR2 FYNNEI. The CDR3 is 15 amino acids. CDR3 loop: CASSERAHSSYEQYF. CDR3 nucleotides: TGTGCCAGCAGTGAGCGGGCCCACAGCTCCTACGAGCAGTACTTC.

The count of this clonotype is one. DNA for the CDR3: TGTGCCAGCAGTCCGGGACAGACCGGCTATGAAAAACTGTTTTTT. Amino acids: CASSPGQTGYEKLFF. V is TRBV7-8 and J is TRBJ1-4; 7 positions match TRBD1. V dropped 6 bases and J dropped 6; count of bases not matched to a gene: 10. Germline assignment: CDR1 SGHVS and CDR2 FQNEAQ. This CDR3 has 15 residues. The full variable domain, its missing parts supplied by reference TRBV7-8 and TRBJ1-4, is GAGVSQSPRYKVAKRGQDVALRCDPISGHVSLFWYQQALGQGPEFLTYFQNEAQLDKSGLPSDRFFAERPEGSVSTLKIQRTQQEDSAVYLCASSPGQTGYEKLFFGSGTQLSVL.

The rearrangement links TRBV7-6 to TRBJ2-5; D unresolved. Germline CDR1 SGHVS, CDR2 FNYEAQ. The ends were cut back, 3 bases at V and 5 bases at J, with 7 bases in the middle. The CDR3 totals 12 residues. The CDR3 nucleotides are TGTGCCAGCAGCTTGATCCGGGAGACCCAGTACTTC. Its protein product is CASSLIRETQYF.

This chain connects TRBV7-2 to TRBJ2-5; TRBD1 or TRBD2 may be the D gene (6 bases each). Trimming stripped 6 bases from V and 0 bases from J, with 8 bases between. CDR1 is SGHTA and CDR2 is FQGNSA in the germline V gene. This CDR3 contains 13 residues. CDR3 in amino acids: CASRGGDQETQYF. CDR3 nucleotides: TGTGCCAGCAGGGGGGGCGACCAAGAGACCCAGTACTTC. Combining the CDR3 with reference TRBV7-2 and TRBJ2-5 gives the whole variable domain GAGVSQSPSNKVTEKGKDVELRCDPISGHTALYWYRQSLGQGLEFLIYFQGNSAPDKSGLPSDRFSAERTGGSVSTLTIQRTQQEDSAVYLCASRGGDQETQYFGPGTRLLVL.